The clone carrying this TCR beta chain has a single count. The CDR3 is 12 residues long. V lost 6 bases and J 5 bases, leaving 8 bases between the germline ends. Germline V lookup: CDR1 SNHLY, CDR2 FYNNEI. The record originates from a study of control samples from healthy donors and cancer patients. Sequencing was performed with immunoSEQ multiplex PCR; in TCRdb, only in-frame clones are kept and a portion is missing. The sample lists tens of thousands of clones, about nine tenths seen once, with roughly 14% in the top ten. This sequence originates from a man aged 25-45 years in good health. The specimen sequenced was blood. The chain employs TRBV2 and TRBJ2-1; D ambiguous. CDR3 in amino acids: CASRRLNNEQFF. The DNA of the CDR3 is TGTGCCAGCAGACGTTTAAACAATGAGCAGTTCTTC.